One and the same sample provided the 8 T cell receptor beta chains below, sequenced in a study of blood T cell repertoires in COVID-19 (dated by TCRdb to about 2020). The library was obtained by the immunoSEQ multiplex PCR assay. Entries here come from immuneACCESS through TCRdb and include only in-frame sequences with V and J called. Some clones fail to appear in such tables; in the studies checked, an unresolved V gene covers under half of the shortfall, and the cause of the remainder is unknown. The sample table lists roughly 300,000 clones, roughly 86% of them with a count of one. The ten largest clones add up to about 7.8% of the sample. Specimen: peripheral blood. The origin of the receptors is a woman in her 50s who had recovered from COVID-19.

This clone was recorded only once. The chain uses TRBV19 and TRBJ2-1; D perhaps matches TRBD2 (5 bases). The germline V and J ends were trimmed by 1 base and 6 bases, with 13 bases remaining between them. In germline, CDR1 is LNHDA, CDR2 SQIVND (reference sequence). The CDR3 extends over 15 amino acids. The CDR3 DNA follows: TGTGCCAGTAGTATAGGGGCATTCGCGGGCAATGAGCAGTTCTTC. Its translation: CASSIGAFAGNEQFF.

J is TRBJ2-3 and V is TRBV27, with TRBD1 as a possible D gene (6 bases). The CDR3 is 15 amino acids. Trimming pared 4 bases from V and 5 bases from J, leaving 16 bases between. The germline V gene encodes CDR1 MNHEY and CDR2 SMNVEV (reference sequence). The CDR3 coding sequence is TGTGCCAGCAGTTCACGGACAGTTGATAGAGATACGCAGTATTTT. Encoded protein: CASSSRTVDRDTQYF.

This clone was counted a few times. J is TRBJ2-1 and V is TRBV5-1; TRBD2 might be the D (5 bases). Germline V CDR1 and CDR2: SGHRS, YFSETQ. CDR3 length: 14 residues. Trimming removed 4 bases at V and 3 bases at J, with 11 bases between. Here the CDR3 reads CASSRDYIYNEQFF. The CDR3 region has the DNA TGCGCCAGCAGCCGCGACTATATCTACAATGAGCAGTTCTTC.

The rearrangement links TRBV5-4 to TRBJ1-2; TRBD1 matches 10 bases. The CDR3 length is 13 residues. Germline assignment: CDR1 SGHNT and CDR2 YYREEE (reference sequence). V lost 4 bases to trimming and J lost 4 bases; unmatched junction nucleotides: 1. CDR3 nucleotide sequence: TGTGCCAGCAGCCGGACAGGGGGCTATGGCTACACCTTC. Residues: CASSRTGGYGYTF. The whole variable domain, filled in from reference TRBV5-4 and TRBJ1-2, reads ETGVTQSPTHLIKTRGQQVTLRCSSQSGHNTVSWYQQALGQGPQFIFQYYREEENGRGNFPPRFSGLQFPNYSSELNVNALELDDSALYLCASSRTGGYGYTFGSGTRLTVV.

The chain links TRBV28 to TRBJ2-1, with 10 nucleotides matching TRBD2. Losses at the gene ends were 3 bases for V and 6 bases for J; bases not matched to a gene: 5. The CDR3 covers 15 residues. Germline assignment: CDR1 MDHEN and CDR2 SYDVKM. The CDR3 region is CASSFLAGDLNEQFF. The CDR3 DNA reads TGTGCCAGCAGTTTCCTAGCGGGGGACCTCAATGAGCAGTTCTTC.

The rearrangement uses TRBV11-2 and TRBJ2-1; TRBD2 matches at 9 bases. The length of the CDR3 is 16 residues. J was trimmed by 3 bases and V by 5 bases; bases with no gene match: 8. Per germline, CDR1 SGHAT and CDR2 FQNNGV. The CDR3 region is CASSRLAGGRYNEQFF. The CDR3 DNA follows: TGTGCCAGCAGCCGCCTGGCGGGGGGGCGCTACAATGAGCAGTTCTTC.

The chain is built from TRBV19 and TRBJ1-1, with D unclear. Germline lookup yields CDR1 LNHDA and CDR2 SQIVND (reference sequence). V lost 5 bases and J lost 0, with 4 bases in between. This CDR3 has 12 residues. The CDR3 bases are TGTGCCAGTAGTGACTTGAACACTGAAGCTTTCTTT. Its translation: CASSDLNTEAFF.

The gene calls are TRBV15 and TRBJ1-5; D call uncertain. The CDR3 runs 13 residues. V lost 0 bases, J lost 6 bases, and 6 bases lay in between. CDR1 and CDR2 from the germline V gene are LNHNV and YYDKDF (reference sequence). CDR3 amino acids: CATSRDLGQPQHF. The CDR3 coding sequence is TGTGCCACCAGCAGAGATCTCGGTCAGCCCCAGCATTTT. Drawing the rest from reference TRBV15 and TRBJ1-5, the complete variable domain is DAMVIQNPRYQVTQFGKPVTLSCSQTLNHNVMYWYQQKSSQAPKLLFHYYDKDFNNEADTPDNFQSRRPNTSFCFLDIRSPGLGDTAMYLCATSRDLGQPQHFGDGTRLSIL.